This TCR beta chain was captured by sequencing in a study of cytomegalovirus exposure and HLA in healthy donors. Comment on this clone: The target antigen is unknown.

Germline assignment: CDR1 SGHTA and CDR2 FQGNSA. V lost 3 bases and J 4 bases, leaving 7 bases between the germline ends. The CDR3 sequence is 13 residues long. Study-level results: It was reportedly the case that the classifier diagnosed cytomegalovirus status with high specificity and sensitivity. Researchers reported that a few CMV-associated chains were confirmed in vitro as CMV antigen-specific.

The repertoire was sequenced with immunoSEQ multiplex PCR; TCRdb's copy has only in-frame clones and lacks some. The table has approximately 160,000 clones, about 82% seen once. Sample: PBMCs. The source of this sequence is a man aged 25 to 45 in good health and CMV-seropositive. This chain links TRBV7-2 with TRBJ1-5, with a possible D match to TRBD1 (5 bases). This CDR3 is CASSFQGNQPQHF. Written as DNA, the CDR3 is TGTGCCAGCAGCTTCCAGGGAAATCAGCCCCAGCATTTT.